A selection of T cell receptor beta chains follows, all from one sample in a study of T cell responses to AZD1222 COVID-19 vaccine. TCRdb's copy holds only in-frame clones and misses some; the assay was immunoSEQ multiplex PCR. The table has approximately 150,000 clones, just under 95% seen once. The sequenced sample was peripheral blood, obtained after recovery from COVID-19. The receptor source for this set is an adult who had recovered from COVID-19. The CDR3 runs from the conserved cysteine through the conserved F or W. Each record gives: CDR3 DNA, CDR3 protein, J gene, clone size, D gene, V gene. A D gene is named only where the DNA matches it firmly. Rows may omit the clone size; those that give it use once, few, many or a size class.

cdr3_nt: TGTGCCGGCGCCCGATCTACTAGCGGGAGCCCCAACCACCCCTACGAGCAGTACTTC
cdr3_aa: CAGARSTSGSPNHPYEQYF
j_call: TRBJ2-7
clone_size: -
d_call: TRBD2
v_call: TRBV30

cdr3_nt: TGTGCCAGCAGCCAAGAACAGAACACTGAAGCTTTCTTT
cdr3_aa: CASSQEQNTEAFF
j_call: TRBJ1-1
clone_size: -
d_call: -
v_call: TRBV4-2

cdr3_nt: TGTGCCAGCAGTTTGAGGGGGCCGGGACAGCCCCAGCATTTT
cdr3_aa: CASSLRGPGQPQHF
j_call: TRBJ1-5
clone_size: -
d_call: TRBD1
v_call: TRBV28

cdr3_nt: TGCGCCAGCAGCTTGGATGTCCCAGCGGGAGTCCTCGAGCAGTACTTC
cdr3_aa: CASSLDVPAGVLEQYF
j_call: TRBJ2-7
clone_size: -
d_call: TRBD2
v_call: TRBV5-1

cdr3_nt: TGTGCCAGTAGTAGTACGTTGACACCGAGCTCCTACGAGCAGTACTTC
cdr3_aa: CASSSTLTPSSYEQYF
j_call: TRBJ2-7
clone_size: -
d_call: -
v_call: TRBV19

cdr3_nt: TGCGCCAGCAGAGAGGTAGCGGGTTACTACGAGCAGTACTTC
cdr3_aa: CASREVAGYYEQYF
j_call: TRBJ2-7
clone_size: -
d_call: TRBD2
v_call: TRBV10-2

cdr3_nt: TGTGCCAGCTCACTTATCTGGGGGGCCGGAGAGACCCAGTACTTC
cdr3_aa: CASSLIWGAGETQYF
j_call: TRBJ2-5
clone_size: -
d_call: -
v_call: TRBV18

cdr3_nt: TGTGCCAGCAGTTCGGACAGCGGGAACACTGAAGCTTTCTTT
cdr3_aa: CASSSDSGNTEAFF
j_call: TRBJ1-1
clone_size: -
d_call: -
v_call: TRBV6-5

cdr3_nt: TGTGCCTGGAGTACGGACAGGCTCCCGAGCTCCTATAATTCACCCCTCCACTTT
cdr3_aa: CAWSTDRLPSSYNSPLHF
j_call: TRBJ1-6
clone_size: -
d_call: TRBD1
v_call: TRBV30

cdr3_nt: TGTGCCAGCAGCCCGAGGGACAGGGGACAAGAGACCCAGTACTTC
cdr3_aa: CASSPRDRGQETQYF
j_call: TRBJ2-5
clone_size: -
d_call: TRBD1
v_call: TRBV3-1/TRBV3-2

cdr3_nt: TGCGCCAGCAGGGGCTTCACTGAAGCTTTCTTT
cdr3_aa: CASRGFTEAFF
j_call: TRBJ1-1
clone_size: -
d_call: -
v_call: TRBV10-2

cdr3_nt: TGTGCCAGTAGTAACGGACAGAACATGAACACTGAAGCTTTCTTT
cdr3_aa: CASSNGQNMNTEAFF
j_call: TRBJ1-1
clone_size: -
d_call: -
v_call: TRBV19

cdr3_nt: TGCGCCAGCAGTGAGTCAGGGGGGAACCAGCCCCAGCATTTT
cdr3_aa: CASSESGGNQPQHF
j_call: TRBJ1-5
clone_size: -
d_call: -
v_call: TRBV10-2

cdr3_nt: TGCGCCAGCAGCCCAAGGACGGGCTCGGCCACCTACGAGCAGTACTTC
cdr3_aa: CASSPRTGSATYEQYF
j_call: TRBJ2-7
clone_size: -
d_call: -
v_call: TRBV4-1

cdr3_nt: TGCGCCAGCAGCTTGACTAGCGGGAGAGCAGATACGCAGTATTTT
cdr3_aa: CASSLTSGRADTQYF
j_call: TRBJ2-3
clone_size: -
d_call: TRBD2
v_call: TRBV5-1

cdr3_nt: TGTGCCAGCAGTAAGGGGTGGAATTCACCCCTCCACTTT
cdr3_aa: CASSKGWNSPLHF
j_call: TRBJ1-6
clone_size: -
d_call: -
v_call: TRBV2

cdr3_nt: TGTGCCAGCAGCCAACAAGGGGCTGCGTCCTACGAGCAGTACTTC
cdr3_aa: CASSQQGAASYEQYF
j_call: TRBJ2-7
clone_size: -
d_call: -
v_call: TRBV14

cdr3_nt: TGTGCCAGCATAGGGGGGGCGATTGGATCACCCCTCCACTTT
cdr3_aa: CASIGGAIGSPLHF
j_call: TRBJ1-6
clone_size: -
d_call: -
v_call: TRBV28

cdr3_nt: TGTGCCAGCAGTCCAAGAAGGGAAAGCGGGACAGGGCTGTTGTACTACGAGCAGTACTTC
cdr3_aa: CASSPRRESGTGLLYYEQYF
j_call: TRBJ2-7
clone_size: once
d_call: TRBD1
v_call: TRBV6-6

cdr3_nt: TGTGCCAGCAGCTCGAGTACAGGGCTCGGGGGACTGTTTTTT
cdr3_aa: CASSSSTGLGGLFF
j_call: TRBJ1-4
clone_size: -
d_call: -
v_call: TRBV7-9

cdr3_nt: TGCGACCCCACAGGGGAGCGGGGCAATGAGCAGTTCTTC
cdr3_aa: CDPTGERGNEQFF
j_call: TRBJ2-1
clone_size: -
d_call: -
v_call: TRBV23-1

cdr3_nt: TGTGCCAGCAGCTATAGTACCCCCCGCGTCACAGATACGCAGTATTTT
cdr3_aa: CASSYSTPRVTDTQYF
j_call: TRBJ2-3
clone_size: -
d_call: -
v_call: TRBV3-1/TRBV3-2

cdr3_nt: TGTGCCAGCAGCGTCTACACCACCCCGGACTATGGCTACACCTTC
cdr3_aa: CASSVYTTPDYGYTF
j_call: TRBJ1-2
clone_size: once
d_call: -
v_call: TRBV9

cdr3_nt: TGCGCCAGCAGCCCCGGGGCGGGAGAGGGCAATGAGCAGTTCTTC
cdr3_aa: CASSPGAGEGNEQFF
j_call: TRBJ2-1
clone_size: -
d_call: TRBD2
v_call: TRBV4-1

cdr3_nt: TGTGCCAGCAGCGTAGAGGGGAGTCAGAGCCTCAGGGAGCAGTACTTC
cdr3_aa: CASSVEGSQSLREQYF
j_call: TRBJ2-7
clone_size: -
d_call: -
v_call: TRBV9

cdr3_nt: TGTGCCAGCAGCCCTGGCCGGGCCGAGCAGTACTTC
cdr3_aa: CASSPGRAEQYF
j_call: TRBJ2-7
clone_size: -
d_call: -
v_call: TRBV5-6

cdr3_nt: TGTGCCAGCAGCTTTCGTATCGGCTCGGGGGCCAACACTGAAGCTTTCTTT
cdr3_aa: CASSFRIGSGANTEAFF
j_call: TRBJ1-1
clone_size: -
d_call: -
v_call: TRBV5-6

cdr3_nt: TGTGCCAGCAGCCAAGATTCTCGGCCCTACAATGAGCAGTTCTTC
cdr3_aa: CASSQDSRPYNEQFF
j_call: TRBJ2-1
clone_size: once
d_call: -
v_call: TRBV14

cdr3_nt: TGTGCCAGCAGCCAAGATCGAGGCCGTAACTATGGCTACACCTTC
cdr3_aa: CASSQDRGRNYGYTF
j_call: TRBJ1-2
clone_size: -
d_call: -
v_call: TRBV3-1/TRBV3-2

cdr3_nt: TGTGCCAGCAGTTCAGGGACAGCTGATAATTCACCCCTCCACTTT
cdr3_aa: CASSSGTADNSPLHF
j_call: TRBJ1-6
clone_size: -
d_call: TRBD1
v_call: TRBV27

cdr3_nt: TGTGCCAGCAGCGCGACGACAGGGCGGGAAACTGAAGCTTTCTTT
cdr3_aa: CASSATTGRETEAFF
j_call: TRBJ1-1
clone_size: -
d_call: TRBD1
v_call: TRBV9

cdr3_nt: TGTGCCAGCAGCCAAGGCCCCGGCTGGGGGCTCGGTGAGACCCAGTACTTC
cdr3_aa: CASSQGPGWGLGETQYF
j_call: TRBJ2-5
clone_size: -
d_call: -
v_call: TRBV14

cdr3_nt: TGTGCCACCAGTGACGGACTAGCGGGAGGGCCCGGCACCGGGGAGCTGTTTTTT
cdr3_aa: CATSDGLAGGPGTGELFF
j_call: TRBJ2-2
clone_size: -
d_call: TRBD2
v_call: TRBV24-1

cdr3_nt: TGCGCCAGCAGCCAATATATTTACACAGATACGCAGTATTTT
cdr3_aa: CASSQYIYTDTQYF
j_call: TRBJ2-3
clone_size: -
d_call: -
v_call: TRBV4-1

cdr3_nt: TGTGCCAGCAGTTTAGGGGACTACGAGCAGTACTTC
cdr3_aa: CASSLGDYEQYF
j_call: TRBJ2-7
clone_size: -
d_call: -
v_call: TRBV25-1

cdr3_nt: TGTGCCAGCAGTGAAATAGCCAAAAACATTCAGTACTTC
cdr3_aa: CASSEIAKNIQYF
j_call: TRBJ2-4
clone_size: -
d_call: -
v_call: TRBV2

cdr3_nt: TGTGCCAGCTCACCACGGGGGGAACCTGGTCAGCCCCAGCATTTT
cdr3_aa: CASSPRGEPGQPQHF
j_call: TRBJ1-5
clone_size: -
d_call: -
v_call: TRBV18

cdr3_nt: TGCAGCGTTGAAAACGGTATGGAGACCCAGTACTTC
cdr3_aa: CSVENGMETQYF
j_call: TRBJ2-5
clone_size: -
d_call: -
v_call: TRBV29-1

cdr3_nt: TGCGCCAGCAGACCCAAGACCCAGTACTTC
cdr3_aa: CASRPKTQYF
j_call: TRBJ2-5
clone_size: -
d_call: -
v_call: TRBV10-1

cdr3_nt: TGTGCCAGCAGCTTGTGGACTAGCGACGAGCAGTACTTC
cdr3_aa: CASSLWTSDEQYF
j_call: TRBJ2-7
clone_size: -
d_call: TRBD2
v_call: TRBV5-5

cdr3_nt: TGTGCCAGCAGCCAATCGACAGGGTTCTATGGCTACACCTTC
cdr3_aa: CASSQSTGFYGYTF
j_call: TRBJ1-2
clone_size: -
d_call: TRBD1
v_call: TRBV14

cdr3_nt: TGTGCCAGCGGTATCAGCCAGGAAAATGAAAAACTGTTTTTT
cdr3_aa: CASGISQENEKLFF
j_call: TRBJ1-4
clone_size: -
d_call: -
v_call: TRBV28

cdr3_nt: TGTGCCATCAGTGAGTCAGGGGGACAGGGTGAGACCCAGTACTTC
cdr3_aa: CAISESGGQGETQYF
j_call: TRBJ2-5
clone_size: -
d_call: TRBD1
v_call: TRBV10-3

cdr3_nt: TGTGCCAGCAGTCGGGAGGACGGGGATGAGCAGTTCTTC
cdr3_aa: CASSREDGDEQFF
j_call: TRBJ2-1
clone_size: -
d_call: TRBD2
v_call: TRBV6-4

cdr3_nt: TGTGCCAGCCAAAGGGGCCCCGGCACAGATACGCAGTATTTT
cdr3_aa: CASQRGPGTDTQYF
j_call: TRBJ2-3
clone_size: -
d_call: -
v_call: TRBV6-5

cdr3_nt: TGTGCCAGCAGCTCGGACAGGTTTGGGAATTCACCCCTCCACTTT
cdr3_aa: CASSSDRFGNSPLHF
j_call: TRBJ1-6
clone_size: -
d_call: TRBD1
v_call: TRBV5-6

cdr3_nt: TGTGCCACCAGCAGGGACAGTCCCCTCTCTGGAAACACCATATATTTT
cdr3_aa: CATSRDSPLSGNTIYF
j_call: TRBJ1-3
clone_size: -
d_call: -
v_call: TRBV15

cdr3_nt: TGTGCCAGCTCACCCACAGGGGGTCGCAACGAGCAGTACTTC
cdr3_aa: CASSPTGGRNEQYF
j_call: TRBJ2-7
clone_size: -
d_call: TRBD1
v_call: TRBV18

cdr3_nt: TGTGCCAGCAGGACTTCTAGCGGAGGCACCTACAATGAGCAGTTCTTC
cdr3_aa: CASRTSSGGTYNEQFF
j_call: TRBJ2-1
clone_size: -
d_call: TRBD2
v_call: TRBV3-1/TRBV3-2

cdr3_nt: TGTGCCAGCAGTTCTACCCAGGGAGGCTACGAGCAGTACTTC
cdr3_aa: CASSSTQGGYEQYF
j_call: TRBJ2-7
clone_size: -
d_call: -
v_call: TRBV28

cdr3_nt: TGTGCCAGTAGTAGAAAAGCGGGAGGGAGCCACAATGAGCAGTTCTTC
cdr3_aa: CASSRKAGGSHNEQFF
j_call: TRBJ2-1
clone_size: -
d_call: TRBD2
v_call: TRBV19

cdr3_nt: TGTGCCAGTAGTACAAGACTAGCGGGAGAGGTCATTCATGAGCAGTTCTTC
cdr3_aa: CASSTRLAGEVIHEQFF
j_call: TRBJ2-1
clone_size: -
d_call: TRBD2
v_call: TRBV19

cdr3_nt: TGTGCCACCAGCGTGGGACTAGCGGGCGAGACCCAGTACTTC
cdr3_aa: CATSVGLAGETQYF
j_call: TRBJ2-5
clone_size: -
d_call: TRBD2
v_call: TRBV15